Detailed here is one T cell receptor (beta chain). The antigen remains undetermined. After removal of 0 bases from V and 8 bases from J, the junction contained 6 bases not matched to a gene. Germline V gene lookup returns CDR1 LNHDA and CDR2 SQIVND (reference sequence). The CDR3 runs 14 residues. These data come from a study of cytotoxic CD8 clonotypes in ibrutinib-treated CLL. Study-wide background: The study recorded mean values of about 260,000 productive templates and 90,000 to 100,000 productive rearrangements per sample.

Notes on the study in general: An increase in clonality occurred at ibrutinib response, followed by a return toward baseline at progression. Baseline clonality, above age-matched healthy donor levels, tracked circulating CD8+ T-cell counts.

Repertoires were generated with immunoSEQ multiplex PCR, while TCRdb's copy carries only in-frame clones and drops some. Among approximately 150,000 clones, approximately 77% were seen once, and the ten largest hold 25% to 35%. The V gene is TRBV19, the J gene TRBJ2-7, with 8 bases matching TRBD1. Sample: PBMCs, taken after 12 months of ibrutinib treatment. The clonotype originates from a human donor with chronic lymphocytic leukemia. CDR3: CASSIDPGQGQQYF. CDR3 DNA sequence: TGTGCCAGTAGTATAGATCCCGGACAGGGTCAGCAGTACTTC.